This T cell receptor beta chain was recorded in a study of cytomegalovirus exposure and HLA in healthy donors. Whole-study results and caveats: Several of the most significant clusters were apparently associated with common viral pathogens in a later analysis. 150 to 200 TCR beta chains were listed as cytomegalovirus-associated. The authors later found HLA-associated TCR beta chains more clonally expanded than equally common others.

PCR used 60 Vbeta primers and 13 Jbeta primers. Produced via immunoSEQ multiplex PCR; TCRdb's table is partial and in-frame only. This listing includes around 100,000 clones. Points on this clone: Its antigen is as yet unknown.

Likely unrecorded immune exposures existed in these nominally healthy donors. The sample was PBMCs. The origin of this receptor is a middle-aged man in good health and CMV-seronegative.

The CDR3 protein is CASSRGQGNSPLHF. CDR3 in DNA: TGTGCCAGCTCACGGGGACAGGGGAATTCACCCCTCCACTTT. The chain has TRBV18 and TRBJ1-6; 10 nucleotides match TRBD1. Germline lookup yields CDR1 KGHSH and CDR2 LQKENI. Unmatched junction bases numbered 1, after V lost 4 bases and J lost 7 bases. The CDR3 contains 14 residues.